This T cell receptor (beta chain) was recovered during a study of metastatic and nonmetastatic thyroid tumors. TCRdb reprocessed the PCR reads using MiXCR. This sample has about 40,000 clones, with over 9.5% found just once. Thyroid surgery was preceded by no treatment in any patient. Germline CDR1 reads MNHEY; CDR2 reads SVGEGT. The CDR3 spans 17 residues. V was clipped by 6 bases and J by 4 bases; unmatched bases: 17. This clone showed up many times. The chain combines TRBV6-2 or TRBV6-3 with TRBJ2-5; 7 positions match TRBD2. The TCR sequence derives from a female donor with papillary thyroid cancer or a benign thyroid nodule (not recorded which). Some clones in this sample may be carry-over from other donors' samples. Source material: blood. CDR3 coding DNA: TGTGCCAGCAGCCCAGAATTCGGAGGGACGGGGGGAGAGACCCAGTACTTC. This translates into CASSPEFGGTGGETQYF.